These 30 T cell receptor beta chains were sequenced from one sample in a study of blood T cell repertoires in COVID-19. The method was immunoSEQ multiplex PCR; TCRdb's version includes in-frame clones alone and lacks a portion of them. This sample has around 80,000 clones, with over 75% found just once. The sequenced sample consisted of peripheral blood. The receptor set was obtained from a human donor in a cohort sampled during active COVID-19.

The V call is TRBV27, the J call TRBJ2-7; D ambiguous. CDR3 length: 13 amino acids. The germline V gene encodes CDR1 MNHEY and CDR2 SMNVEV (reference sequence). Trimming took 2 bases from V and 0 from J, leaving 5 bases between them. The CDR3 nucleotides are TGTGCCAGCAGTTTACCCGGCTCCTACGAGCAGTACTTC. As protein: CASSLPGSYEQYF.

In nucleotides, the CDR3 is TGTGCCAGCAGCCAAGAGACAGGGGTGACTGAAGCTTTCTTT. Translated, it gives CASSQETGVTEAFF. V gene TRBV3-1 (or the pseudogene TRBV3-2) combines with J gene TRBJ1-1, with 8 bases that match TRBD1. J was trimmed by 5 bases and V by 0 bases; bases with no gene match: 2. CDR1 and CDR2 (germline): LGHDT, YNNKEL (reference sequence). CDR3 length: 14 residues.

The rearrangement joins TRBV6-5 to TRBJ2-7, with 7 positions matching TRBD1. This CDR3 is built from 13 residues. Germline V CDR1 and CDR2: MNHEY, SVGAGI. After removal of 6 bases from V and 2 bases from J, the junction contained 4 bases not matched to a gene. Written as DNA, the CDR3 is TGTGCCAGCAGAACAGGGGAAACCTACGAGCAGTACTTC. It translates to CASRTGETYEQYF.

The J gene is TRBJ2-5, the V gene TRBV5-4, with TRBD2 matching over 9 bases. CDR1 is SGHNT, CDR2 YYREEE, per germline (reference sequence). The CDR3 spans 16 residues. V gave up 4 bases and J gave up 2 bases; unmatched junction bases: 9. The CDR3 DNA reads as TGTGCCAGCAGCCCGGCTAGCGGGGCGAATCAAGAGACCCAGTACTTC. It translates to CASSPASGANQETQYF.

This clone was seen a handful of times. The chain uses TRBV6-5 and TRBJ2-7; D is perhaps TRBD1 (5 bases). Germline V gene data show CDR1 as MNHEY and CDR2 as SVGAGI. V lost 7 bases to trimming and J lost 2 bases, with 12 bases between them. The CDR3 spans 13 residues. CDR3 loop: CASTEDIAYEQYF. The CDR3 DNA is TGTGCCAGCACCGAGGACATCGCCTACGAGCAGTACTTC.

CDR3 coding DNA: TGTGCCAGCAGCTTAGAGGGGTCCAGCGGGGGTTATTCAGATACGCAGTATTTT. This sequence encodes CASSLEGSSGGYSDTQYF. The chain uses TRBV11-3 and TRBJ2-3; 8 nucleotides match TRBD2. CDR1 SGHNT and CDR2 YENEEA come from the germline V gene. J was trimmed by 4 bases and V by 0 bases; bases with no gene match: 12. The length of the CDR3 is 18 residues.

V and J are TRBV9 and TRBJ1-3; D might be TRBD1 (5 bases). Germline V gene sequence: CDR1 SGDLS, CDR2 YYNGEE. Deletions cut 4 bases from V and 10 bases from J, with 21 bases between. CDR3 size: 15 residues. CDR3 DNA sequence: TGTGCCAGCAGCACTGGGGGGAGGGGAGCGGGAACCATATATTTT. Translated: CASSTGGRGAGTIYF.

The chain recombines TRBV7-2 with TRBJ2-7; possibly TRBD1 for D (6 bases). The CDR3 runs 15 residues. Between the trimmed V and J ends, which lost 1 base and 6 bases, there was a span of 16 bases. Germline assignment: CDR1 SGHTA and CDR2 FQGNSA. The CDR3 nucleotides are TGTGCCAGCAGCTTAGTGTTTGGGACAATAGGCGAGCAGTACTTC. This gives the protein CASSLVFGTIGEQYF.

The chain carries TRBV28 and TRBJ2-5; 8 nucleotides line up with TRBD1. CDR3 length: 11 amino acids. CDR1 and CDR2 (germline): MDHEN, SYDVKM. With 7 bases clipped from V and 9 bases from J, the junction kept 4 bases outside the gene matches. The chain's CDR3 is CASTQQGAQYF. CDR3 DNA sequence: TGTGCCAGCACCCAACAGGGGGCCCAGTACTTC.

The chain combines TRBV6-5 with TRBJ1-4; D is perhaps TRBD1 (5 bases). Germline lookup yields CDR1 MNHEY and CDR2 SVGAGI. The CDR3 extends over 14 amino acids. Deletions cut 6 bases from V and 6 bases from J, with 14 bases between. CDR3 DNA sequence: TGTGCCAGCAGACCCTCTTGGGGGGATGAAAAACTGTTTTTT. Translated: CASRPSWGDEKLFF.

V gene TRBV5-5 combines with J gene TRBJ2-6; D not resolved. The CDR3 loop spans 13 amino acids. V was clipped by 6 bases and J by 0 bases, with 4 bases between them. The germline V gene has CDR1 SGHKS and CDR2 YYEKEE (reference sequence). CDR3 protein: CASTNSGANVLTF. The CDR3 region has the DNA TGTGCCAGCACCAACTCTGGGGCCAACGTCCTGACTTTC. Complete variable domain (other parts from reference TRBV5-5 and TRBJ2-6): DAGVTQSPTHLIKTRGQQVTLRCSPISGHKSVSWYQQVLGQGPQFIFQYYEKEERGRGNFPDRFSARQFPNYSSELNVNALLLGDSALYLCASTNSGANVLTFGAGSRLTVL.

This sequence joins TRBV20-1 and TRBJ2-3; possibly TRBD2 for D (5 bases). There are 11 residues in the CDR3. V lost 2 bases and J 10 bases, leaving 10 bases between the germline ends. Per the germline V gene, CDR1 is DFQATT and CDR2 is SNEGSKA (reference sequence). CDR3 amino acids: CSARLSVPQYF. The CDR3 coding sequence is TGCAGTGCTAGACTTAGCGTACCGCAGTATTTT.

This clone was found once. CDR3 nucleotide sequence: TGTGCCAGCAGCGACTCGGACAGCGGGAGGGCCGGGGAGCTGTTTTTT. Protein: CASSDSDSGRAGELFF. V is TRBV5-4 and J is TRBJ2-2; TRBD2 aligns across 10 bases. The CDR3 runs 16 residues. Germline-derived CDR1 and CDR2 are SGHNT and YYREEE (reference sequence). J gave up 6 bases and V 4 bases, and 9 bases lay outside the gene matches.

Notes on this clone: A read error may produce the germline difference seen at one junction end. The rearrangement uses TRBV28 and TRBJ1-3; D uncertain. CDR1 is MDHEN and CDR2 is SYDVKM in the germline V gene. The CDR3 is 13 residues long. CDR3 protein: CASNLSGPQTIYF. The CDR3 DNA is TGTGCCAGCAATTTAAGCGGGCCCCAGACCATATATTTT.

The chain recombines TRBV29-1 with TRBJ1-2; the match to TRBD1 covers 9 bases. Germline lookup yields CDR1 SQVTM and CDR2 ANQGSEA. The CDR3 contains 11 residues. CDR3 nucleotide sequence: TGCAGTACACAGGGGGCAAAAGGCTACACCTTC. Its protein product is CSTQGAKGYTF.

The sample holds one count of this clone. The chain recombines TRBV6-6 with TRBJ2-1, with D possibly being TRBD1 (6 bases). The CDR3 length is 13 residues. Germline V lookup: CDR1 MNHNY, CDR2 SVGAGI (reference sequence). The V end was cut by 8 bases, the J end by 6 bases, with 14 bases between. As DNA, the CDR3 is TGTGCCAGCGGTCAAACAGGGAGCAATGAGCAGTTCTTC. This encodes CASGQTGSNEQFF.

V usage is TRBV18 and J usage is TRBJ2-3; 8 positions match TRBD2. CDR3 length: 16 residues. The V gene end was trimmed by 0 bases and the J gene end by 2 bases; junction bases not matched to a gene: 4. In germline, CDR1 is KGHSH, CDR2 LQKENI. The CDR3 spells CASSPPSGGPTDTQYF. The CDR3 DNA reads TGTGCCAGCTCACCACCCAGCGGGGGACCCACAGATACGCAGTATTTT. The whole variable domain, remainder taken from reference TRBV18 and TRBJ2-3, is NAGVMQNPRHLVRRRGQEARLRCSPMKGHSHVYWYRQLPEEGLKFMVYLQKENIIDESGMPKERFSAEFPKEGPSILRIQQVVRGDSAAYFCASSPPSGGPTDTQYFGPGTRLTVL.

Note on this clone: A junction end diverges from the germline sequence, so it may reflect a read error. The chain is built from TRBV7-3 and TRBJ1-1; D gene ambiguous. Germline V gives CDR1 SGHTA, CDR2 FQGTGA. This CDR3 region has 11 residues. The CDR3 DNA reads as TGTGCCAGCAGCCTAAACAGTGAAGCTTTCTTT. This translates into CASSLNSEAFF.

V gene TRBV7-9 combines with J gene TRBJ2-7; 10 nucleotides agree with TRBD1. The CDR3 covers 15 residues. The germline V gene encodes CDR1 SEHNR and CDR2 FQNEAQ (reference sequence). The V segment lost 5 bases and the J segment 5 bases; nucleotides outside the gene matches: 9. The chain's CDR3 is CASSPRRDRGHEQYF. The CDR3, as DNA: TGTGCCAGCAGCCCCCGGAGGGACAGGGGTCACGAGCAGTACTTC.

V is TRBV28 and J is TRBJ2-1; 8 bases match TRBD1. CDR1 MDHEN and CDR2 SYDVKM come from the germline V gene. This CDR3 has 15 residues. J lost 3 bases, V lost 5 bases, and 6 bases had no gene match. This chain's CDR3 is CASSPGQAVYNEQFF. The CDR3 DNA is TGTGCCAGCAGTCCGGGACAGGCCGTCTACAATGAGCAGTTCTTC. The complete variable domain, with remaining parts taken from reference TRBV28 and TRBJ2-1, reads DVKVTQSSRYLVKRTGEKVFLECVQDMDHENMFWYRQDPGLGLRLIYFSYDVKMKEKGDIPEGYSVSREKKERFSLILESASTNQTSMYLCASSPGQAVYNEQFFGPGTRLTVL.

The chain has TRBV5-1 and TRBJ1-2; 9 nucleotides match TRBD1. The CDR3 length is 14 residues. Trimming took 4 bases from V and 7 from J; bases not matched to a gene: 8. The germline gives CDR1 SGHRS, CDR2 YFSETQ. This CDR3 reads CASSPTQGATGYTF. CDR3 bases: TGCGCCAGCAGCCCGACACAGGGGGCAACTGGCTACACCTTC.

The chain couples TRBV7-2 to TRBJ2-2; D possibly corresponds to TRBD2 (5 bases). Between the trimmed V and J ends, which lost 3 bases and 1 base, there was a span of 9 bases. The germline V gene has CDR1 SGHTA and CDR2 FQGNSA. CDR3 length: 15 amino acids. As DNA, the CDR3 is TGTGCCAGCAGCTTCGGCGGGCTGAACACCGGGGAGCTGTTTTTT. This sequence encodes CASSFGGLNTGELFF.

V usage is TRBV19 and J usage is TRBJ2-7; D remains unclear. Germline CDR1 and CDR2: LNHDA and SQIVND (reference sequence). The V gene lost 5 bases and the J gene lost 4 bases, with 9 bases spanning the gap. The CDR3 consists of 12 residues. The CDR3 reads CASSGQTYEQYF. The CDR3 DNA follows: TGTGCCAGTAGTGGGCAGACGTACGAGCAGTACTTC.

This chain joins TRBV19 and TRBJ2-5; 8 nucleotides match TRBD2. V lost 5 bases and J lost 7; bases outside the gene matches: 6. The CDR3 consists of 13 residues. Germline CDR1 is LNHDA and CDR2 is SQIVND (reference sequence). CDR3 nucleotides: TGTGCCAGTAGTCGAACCCGGGAGGGGACCCAGTACTTC. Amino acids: CASSRTREGTQYF.

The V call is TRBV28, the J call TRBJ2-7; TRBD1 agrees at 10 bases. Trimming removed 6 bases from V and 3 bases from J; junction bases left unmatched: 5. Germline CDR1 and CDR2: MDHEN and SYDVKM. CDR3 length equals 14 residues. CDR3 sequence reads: CASRRQGAVYEQYF. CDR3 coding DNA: TGTGCCAGCAGACGACAGGGGGCCGTCTACGAGCAGTACTTC.

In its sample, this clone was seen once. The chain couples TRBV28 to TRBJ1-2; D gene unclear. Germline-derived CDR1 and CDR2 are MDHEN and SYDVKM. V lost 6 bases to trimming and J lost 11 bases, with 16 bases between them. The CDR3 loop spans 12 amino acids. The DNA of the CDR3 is TGTGCCAGCAGCCCGCCCCAATACAGATACACCTTC. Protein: CASSPPQYRYTF.

This CDR3 is CASSQVGGSYNEQFF. CDR3 DNA: TGTGCCAGCAGCCAAGTGGGAGGGTCGTACAATGAGCAGTTCTTC. This sequence joins TRBV4-2 and TRBJ2-1; TRBD2 matches at 7 bases. CDR1 LGHNA and CDR2 YNFKEQ come from the germline V gene. This CDR3 has 15 amino acids. V dropped 1 base and J dropped 4; count of bases not matched to a gene: 4.

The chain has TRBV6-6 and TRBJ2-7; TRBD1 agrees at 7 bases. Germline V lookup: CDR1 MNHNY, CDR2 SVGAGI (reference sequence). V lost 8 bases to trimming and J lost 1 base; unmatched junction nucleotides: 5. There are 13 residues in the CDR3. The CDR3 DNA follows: TGTGCCAGCGCGGACAGGCCTTCCTACGAGCAGTACTTC. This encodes CASADRPSYEQYF.

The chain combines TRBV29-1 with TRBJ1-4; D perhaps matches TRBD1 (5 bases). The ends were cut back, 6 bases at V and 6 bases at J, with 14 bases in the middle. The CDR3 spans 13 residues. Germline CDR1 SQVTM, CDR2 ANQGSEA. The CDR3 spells CSVERGGDEKLFF. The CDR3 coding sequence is TGCAGCGTGGAAAGGGGAGGGGATGAAAAACTGTTTTTT.

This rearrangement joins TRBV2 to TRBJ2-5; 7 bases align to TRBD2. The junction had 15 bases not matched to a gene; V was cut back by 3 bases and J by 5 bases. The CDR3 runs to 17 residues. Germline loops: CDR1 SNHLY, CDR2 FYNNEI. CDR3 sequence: CASSDVVAAIGRETQYF. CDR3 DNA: TGTGCCAGCAGTGATGTGGTAGCGGCTATCGGGAGGGAGACCCAGTACTTC.